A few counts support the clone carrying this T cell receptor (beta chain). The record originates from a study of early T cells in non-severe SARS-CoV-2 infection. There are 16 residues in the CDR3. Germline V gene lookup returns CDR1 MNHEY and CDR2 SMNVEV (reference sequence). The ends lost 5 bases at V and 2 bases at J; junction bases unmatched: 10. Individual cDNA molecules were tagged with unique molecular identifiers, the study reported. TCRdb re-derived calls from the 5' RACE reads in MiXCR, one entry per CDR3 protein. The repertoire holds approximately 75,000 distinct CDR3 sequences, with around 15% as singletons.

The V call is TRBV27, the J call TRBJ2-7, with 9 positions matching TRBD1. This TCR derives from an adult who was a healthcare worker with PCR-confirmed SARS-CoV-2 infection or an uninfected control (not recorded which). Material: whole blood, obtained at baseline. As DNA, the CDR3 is TGTGCCAGCAGTGCCTCACAGGGGGCAAAGGCCTACGAGCAGTACTTC. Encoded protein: CASSASQGAKAYEQYF.